The text below deals with one T cell receptor (beta chain). Its antigen is not yet known. No clone much larger than this one lies a single base away; base qualities are absent. This sample is drawn from a study of shared clonotypes between healthy human individuals (dated by TCRdb to 2018 to 2020). Some background on the complete study: Three men and two women, aged 18 to 49 years, made up the cohort. Leukapheresis yielded between about 0.9 and 9.5 billion PBMCs per donor. Libraries were prepared and TCR repertoires were sequenced by different laboratories using diverse techniques, in order to increase sequencing depth and limit assay-specific biases. For each donor, three plates each were used for CD4 naive and CD4 memory, two plates were used for CD8 naive, and one plate was used for CD8 memory. The study deeply sequenced blood TCR repertoires of about 5 healthy adults to estimate repertoire size and the extent of clonotype sharing between individuals.

TCR CDR3 regions were amplified from genomic DNA by multiplex PCR using the deep immunoSEQ assay. Genomic DNA extracted from each cell subset was distributed evenly over all wells of several immunoSEQ 96-well plates, and each plate served as one replicate. For sorted subsets, around 200 ng genomic DNA, equal to 25,000 to 35,000 T cell genomes, was loaded into each replicate PCR. Purified libraries were quantified with a Qubit 3.0 fluorometer, sized on a Bioanalyzer 2100, and re-quantified with the KAPA Library Quantification kit. A separate single-read 150-cycle Illumina NextSeq 550 flow cell was used to sequence each immunoSEQ 96-well plate. As for the authors' bioinformatics: Because only junctional sequences without quality scores were contained in the immunoSEQ output, filtering matching that applied to full-length reads could not be performed. To assign V/J genes and CDR3, sequences were annotated using PyIR, a Python wrapper for IgBLAST v1.9, with IMGT germline references. Any read was removed if the V/J assignment was weak (E-value above 1e-6), the CDR3 was missing, or the read contained stop codons, out-of-frame junctions, or ambiguous translated residues. V3J clonotypes were defined by identical inferred V gene, J gene, and CDR3 amino acid sequence. The percentage overlap between two repertoires was calculated by dividing the number of shared unique clonotypes by the size of the smaller repertoire. Repertoire richness was assessed with RTK rarefaction, the Chao1 estimator, and Recon v2.1 estimates of unobserved clonotypes. Generation probabilities were computed with OLGA for all TCRbeta clonotypes obtained by the gDNA method from several donors. TCRdb carries this immuneACCESS record with in-frame sequences only. Its versions omit some clonotypes, under half of them owing to an unresolved V gene in the studies checked, with the rest unexplained. The V and J calls and clone size come from that table; D and trimming were worked out from the DNA. Across this sample there are about 2.1 million clones, with 93% seen only once. The ten largest account for less than 2% of the sample.

CDR1 ENHRY and CDR2 SYGVKD were looked up in the germline V gene. Trimming leaves V shorter by 5 bases and J shorter by 5 bases, with the junction holding 10 bases beyond the gene matches. CDR3 length: 15 amino acids, cysteine to phenylalanine. CDR3 DNA only is kept here, 45 bases in frame from base 1. The paper as a whole reports these results and caveats: When a few donors were compared, the shared fraction of clonotypes was around 4.6% for naive CD4, about 4% for naive CD8, 2.3% for memory CD4, and 0.35% to 0.4% for memory CD8. Naive subsets generally had larger estimated clonotype richness than memory subsets did. Sampling was limited to blood, and TCR repertoires in tissue likely differ from TCR repertoires in blood. Pairwise subsampling indicated that sequencing depth was expected to affect the degree of clonotype sharing among donors. Incomplete sequencing was indicated by rarefaction of sorted-subset datasets, despite the large sequencing depth. Clonotypes shared by all four sorted-subset donors showed higher generation probabilities than non-shared clonotypes. Because the study included only a small number of donors, the genetic and exposure-history diversity represented was limited.

CD8 naive samples were obtained by positive selection for CCR7 among CD45RO-negative cells, yielding a CD45RA+CCR7+ population from which TemRA cells were excluded. The donors were healthy, HIV-negative adults with no recently reported acute infections or vaccinations. Only Caucasian adults living in Nashville, Tennessee, USA were represented among the donors. After blood collection by leukapheresis, PBMCs were isolated using Ficoll-Histopaque density gradient centrifugation and then cryopreserved in the vapor phase of liquid nitrogen. Analytical flow cytometry was used to check the purity and quantity of each magnetically sorted T cell population. Genomic DNA was isolated from every sorted fraction and measured by UV absorbance on a Nanodrop 2000c.

The chain is made from TRBV10-3 and TRBJ2-5, with TRBD2 identical over 8 junction bases. The receptor's source is a man younger than 35 in good health. Some clones in this sample may be carry-over from other donors' samples. The sequenced material came from naive CD8+ T cells from PBMCs. In the paper's terms, the cell subset or site label means: CD45RA+CCR7+. The CDR3 sequence is CAISKQTGGDETQYF. In nucleotide form, the sequence is TGTGCCATCAGTAAACAGACCGGGGGGGATGAGACCCAGTACTTC.